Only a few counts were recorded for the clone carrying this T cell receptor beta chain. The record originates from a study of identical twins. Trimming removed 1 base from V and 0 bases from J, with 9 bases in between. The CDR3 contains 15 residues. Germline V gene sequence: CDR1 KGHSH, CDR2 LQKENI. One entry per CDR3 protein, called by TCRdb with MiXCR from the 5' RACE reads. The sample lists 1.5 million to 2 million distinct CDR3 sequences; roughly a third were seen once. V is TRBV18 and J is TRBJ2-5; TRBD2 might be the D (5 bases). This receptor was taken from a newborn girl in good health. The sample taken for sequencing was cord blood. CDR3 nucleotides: TGTGCCAGCTCACCACTCAAGGACTACCAAGAGACCCAGTACTTC. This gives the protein CASSPLKDYQETQYF.